These 6 T cell receptor beta chains came from one sample sequenced in a study of identical twins. TCRdb ran MiXCR on the 5' RACE reads and lists one entry per CDR3 protein. The sample has 470,000 or so distinct CDR3 sequences; 24% are singletons. These same data were also listed under a study on T cells expressing NK-cell markers.

Sequenced material: CD4+ T cells sorted from blood. The receptors originated from a woman between 18 and 29 years old in good health.

V and J are TRBV20-1 and TRBJ1-1; 7 bases map to TRBD1. J gave up 8 bases and V 3 bases, and 6 bases lay outside the gene matches. This CDR3 is 12 amino acids long. CDR1 and CDR2 from the germline V gene are DFQATT and SNEGSKA (reference sequence). This CDR3 is CSASKGQEEAFF. The CDR3 DNA is TGCAGTGCTAGCAAAGGACAGGAAGAAGCTTTCTTT.

Only one count was recorded for this clonotype. The rearrangement uses TRBV6-2 or TRBV6-3 and TRBJ2-7, with 8 positions matching TRBD1. Germline loops: CDR1 MNHEY, CDR2 SVGEGT. Trimming at V came to 4 bases and at J to 2 bases, leaving 4 bases not matched to a gene. CDR3 size: 14 residues. The DNA for the CDR3 is TGTGCCAGCAGTTTTCACAGGGGGGCCTACGAGCAGTACTTC. Protein: CASSFHRGAYEQYF.

This clonotype occurred a few times. The rearrangement joins TRBV28 to TRBJ2-1, with 12 bases that match TRBD2. The CDR3 length is 15 residues. In germline, CDR1 is MDHEN, CDR2 SYDVKM. Losses at the gene ends were 7 bases for V and 7 bases for J; bases not matched to a gene: 8. The CDR3 loop is CASTSLAGGINEQFF. For the CDR3, the DNA is TGTGCCAGCACCTCCCTAGCGGGAGGGATAAATGAGCAGTTCTTC.

This clonotype has only a few counts. The chain has TRBV5-1 and TRBJ2-5; the D call may be TRBD1 or TRBD2 (5 bases each). V dropped 1 base and J dropped 0 bases, with 13 bases sitting between them. CDR3 length: 16 residues. In germline, CDR1 is SGHRS, CDR2 YFSETQ. CDR3 nucleotides: TGCGCCAGCAGCTTGCCATTCGGGACGGACCAAGAGACCCAGTACTTC. It specifies CASSLPFGTDQETQYF.

This clonotype was recorded a few times. This chain uses TRBV4-2 with TRBJ2-3; tentative D call: TRBD2 (6 bases). Germline values: CDR1 LGHNA, CDR2 YNFKEQ. Trimming removed 8 bases from V and 0 bases from J, with 15 bases in between. The CDR3 extends over 15 amino acids. The CDR3 is CASRSSGASTDTQYF. The DNA of the CDR3 is TGTGCCAGCCGTAGTAGCGGCGCTAGCACAGATACGCAGTATTTT.

CDR3 sequence: CSAGRKNTEAFF. The DNA of the CDR3 is TGCAGTGCTGGGCGGAAGAACACTGAAGCTTTCTTT. The genes are TRBV20-1 and TRBJ1-1; no definite D call. The germline V and J ends were trimmed by 5 bases and 1 base, with 8 bases remaining between them. CDR1 DFQATT and CDR2 SNEGSKA come from the germline V gene (reference sequence). The CDR3 extends over 12 amino acids.